This T cell receptor (beta chain) came from a study of blood T cell repertoires in COVID-19. The CDR3 runs 13 residues. Germline lookup yields CDR1 KGHSH and CDR2 LQKENI. Trimming left V 4 bases short and J 4 bases short, with 10 bases between. Methods used by the authors: Quantification of nucleated cells was approximated via reference gene primer amplification. Sequencing was performed with immunoSEQ multiplex PCR; in TCRdb, only in-frame clones are kept and a portion is missing. Clone size and the V and J calls come from that table; the DNA yielded D and trimming. Counted here are 250,000 to 300,000 clones, about 86% occurring once; the ten biggest clones make up approximately 5.3%.

This clonotype originated in a man at least 80 years old with acute or convalescent COVID-19. The rearrangement uses TRBV18 and TRBJ2-5; tentatively, D is TRBD1 (5 bases). Sequenced: peripheral blood. DNA for the CDR3: TGTGCCAGCTCACTTGACAGACGAGAGACCCAGTACTTC. It yields the protein CASSLDRRETQYF.